The 3 T cell receptor beta chains below were found in one sample sequenced in a study of CD8+ T cells in alopecia areata. The authors extracted RNA and reverse transcribed it into cDNA as the sequencing template. Assay: immunoSEQ multiplex PCR; the TCRdb copy retains only in-frame clones and omits some. Of around 200,000 clones listed, roughly 53% are singletons. Sample treatment: oral pan-JAK inhibitor, 5-10 mg twice daily. Sequencing was performed on CD8+ T cells sorted from blood, taken at week 24, from a patient treated with tofacitinib. These receptors all stem from a human donor with alopecia areata.

The chain employs TRBV28 and TRBJ2-1, with D perhaps matching TRBD1 (5 bases). V lost 5 bases to trimming and J lost 8 bases, with 16 bases between them. The CDR3 contains 14 residues. Germline values: CDR1 MDHEN, CDR2 SYDVKM. This CDR3 reads CASSPPGQWDEQFF. In DNA, the CDR3 is TGTGCCAGCAGTCCCCCCGGACAATGGGATGAGCAGTTCTTC.

This clone appeared a few times. V usage is TRBV4-1 and J usage is TRBJ2-7, with D possibly being TRBD1 (6 bases). V lost 4 bases and J lost 2, with 21 bases in between. The CDR3 length is 17 residues. Germline assignment: CDR1 MGHRA and CDR2 YSYEKL. The CDR3: CASSPLGDRSGAYEQYF. The DNA for the CDR3 is TGCGCCAGCAGCCCCCTCGGCGACAGGTCTGGGGCCTACGAGCAGTACTTC.

V gene TRBV5-1 combines with J gene TRBJ2-7; D could derive from TRBD1 or TRBD2 (6 bases each). V lost 3 bases and J lost 2, with 12 bases in between. Germline V gene sequence: CDR1 SGHRS, CDR2 YFSETQ. This CDR3 spans 14 amino acids. The CDR3 DNA follows: TGCGCCAGCAGCTGGGGGCGACTAGCCTACGAGCAGTACTTC. Protein sequence: CASSWGRLAYEQYF.